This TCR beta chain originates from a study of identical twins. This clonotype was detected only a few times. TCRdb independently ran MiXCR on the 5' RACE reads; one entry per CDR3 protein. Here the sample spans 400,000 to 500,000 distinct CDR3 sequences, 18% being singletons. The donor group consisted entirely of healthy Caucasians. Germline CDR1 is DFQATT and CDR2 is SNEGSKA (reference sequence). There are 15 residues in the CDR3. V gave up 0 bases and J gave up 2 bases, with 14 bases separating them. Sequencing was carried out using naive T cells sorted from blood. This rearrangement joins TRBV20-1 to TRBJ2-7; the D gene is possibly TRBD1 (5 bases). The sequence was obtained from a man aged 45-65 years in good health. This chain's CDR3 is CSARDLDSGTYEQYF. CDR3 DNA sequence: TGCAGTGCTAGAGACCTAGACAGTGGAACCTACGAGCAGTACTTC.